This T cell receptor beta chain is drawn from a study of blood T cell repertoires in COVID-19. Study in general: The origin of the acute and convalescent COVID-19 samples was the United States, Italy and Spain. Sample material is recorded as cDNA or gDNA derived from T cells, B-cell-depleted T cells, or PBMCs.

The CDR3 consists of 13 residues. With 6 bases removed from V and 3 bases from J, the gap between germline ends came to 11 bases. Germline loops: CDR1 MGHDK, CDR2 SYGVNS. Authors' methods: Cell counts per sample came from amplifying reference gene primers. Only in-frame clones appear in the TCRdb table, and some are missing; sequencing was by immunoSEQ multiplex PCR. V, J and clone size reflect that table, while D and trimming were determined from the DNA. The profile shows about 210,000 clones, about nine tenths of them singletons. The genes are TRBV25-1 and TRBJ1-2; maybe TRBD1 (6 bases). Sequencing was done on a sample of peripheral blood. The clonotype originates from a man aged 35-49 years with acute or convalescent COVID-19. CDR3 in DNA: TGTGCCAGCAGGAAGGGGGTGGACTATGGCTACACCTTC. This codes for CASRKGVDYGYTF.